Listed here is a single T cell receptor beta chain. These data are taken from a study of blood T cell repertoires in COVID-19. The assay was immunoSEQ multiplex PCR, and TCRdb's table has in-frame clones only and misses some. The table lists 200,000 to 250,000 clones, 80% to 90% of them singletons. CDR1 and CDR2 (germline): WNHNN, SYGVQD (reference sequence). V gave up 4 bases and J gave up 4 bases, with 5 bases separating them. CDR3 length: 11 residues. The sequenced sample was PBMCs or T cells enriched from blood (not recorded which). The rearrangement uses TRBV10-1 and TRBJ2-7; D remains unclear. The receptor was derived from a woman in her forties or fifties in a cohort exposed to, infected with or recovered from COVID-19 (not recorded which). CDR3 DNA: TGCGCCAGCAGTGCAGGTTACGAGCAGTACTTC. The encoded protein is CASSAGYEQYF.